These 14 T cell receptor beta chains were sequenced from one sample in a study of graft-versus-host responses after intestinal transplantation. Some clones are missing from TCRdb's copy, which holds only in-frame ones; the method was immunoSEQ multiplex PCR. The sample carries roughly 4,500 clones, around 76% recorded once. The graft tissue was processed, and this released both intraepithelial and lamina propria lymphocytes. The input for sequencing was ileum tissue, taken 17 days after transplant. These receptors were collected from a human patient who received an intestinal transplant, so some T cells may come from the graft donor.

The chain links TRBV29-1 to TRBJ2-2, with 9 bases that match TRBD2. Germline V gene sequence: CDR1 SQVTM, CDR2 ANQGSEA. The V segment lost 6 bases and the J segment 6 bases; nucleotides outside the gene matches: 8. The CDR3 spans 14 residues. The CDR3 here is CSVRLADLPGELFF. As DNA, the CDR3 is TGCAGCGTCAGACTAGCGGATCTCCCCGGGGAGCTGTTTTTT.

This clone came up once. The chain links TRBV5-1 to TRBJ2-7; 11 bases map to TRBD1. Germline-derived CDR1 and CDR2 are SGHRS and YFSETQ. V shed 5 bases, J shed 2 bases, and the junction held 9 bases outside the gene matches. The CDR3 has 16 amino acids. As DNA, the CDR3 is TGCGCCAGCAGGGGGGACAGGGGGTCCCCCACCTACGAGCAGTACGTC. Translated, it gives CASRGDRGSPTYEQYV.

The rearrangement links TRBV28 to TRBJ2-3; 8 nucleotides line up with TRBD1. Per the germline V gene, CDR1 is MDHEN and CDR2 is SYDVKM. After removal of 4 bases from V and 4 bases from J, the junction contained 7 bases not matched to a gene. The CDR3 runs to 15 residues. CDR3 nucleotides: TGTGCCAGCAGTTCCCCCCCAGGGGGCCCAGATACGCAGTATTTT. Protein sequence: CASSSPPGGPDTQYF.

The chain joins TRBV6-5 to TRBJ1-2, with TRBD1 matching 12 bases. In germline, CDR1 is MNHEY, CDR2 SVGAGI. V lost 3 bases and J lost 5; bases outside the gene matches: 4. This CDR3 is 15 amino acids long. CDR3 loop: CASSYRDRGHYGYTF. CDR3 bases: TGTGCCAGCAGTTATAGGGACAGGGGGCATTATGGCTACACCTTC.

The CDR3 region is CASSLSSSYEQYV. CDR3 coding DNA: TGTGCTAGCAGCTTATCTAGCAGCTACGAGCAGTACGTC. J is TRBJ2-7 and V is TRBV7-7; perhaps TRBD2 as D (5 bases). Germline V gene lookup returns CDR1 SSHAT and CDR2 FNYEAQ (reference sequence). This CDR3 is built from 13 residues.

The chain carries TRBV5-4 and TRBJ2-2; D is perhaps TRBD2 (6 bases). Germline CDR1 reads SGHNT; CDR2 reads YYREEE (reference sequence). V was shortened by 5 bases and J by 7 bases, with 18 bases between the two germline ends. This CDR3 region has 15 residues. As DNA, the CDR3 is TGTGCCAGCAGTTTATTGACTCCGGGAGTCGGGGAGCTGTTTTTT. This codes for CASSLLTPGVGELFF.

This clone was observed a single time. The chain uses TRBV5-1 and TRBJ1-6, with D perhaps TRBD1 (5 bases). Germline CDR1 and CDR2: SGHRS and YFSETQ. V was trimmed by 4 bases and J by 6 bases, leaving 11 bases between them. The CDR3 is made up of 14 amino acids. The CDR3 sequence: CASSPGGTNSPLHF. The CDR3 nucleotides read TGCGCCAGCAGCCCCGGGGGGACTAATTCACCCCTCCACTTT.

CDR3 coding DNA: TGTGCCAGCAGTGAAGCCTGGACAGCAGGGAACTATGGCTACACCTTC. This translates into CASSEAWTAGNYGYTF. The V gene is TRBV2, the J gene TRBJ1-2, with a weak D call TRBD1 (6 bases). V was cut by 0 bases and J by 2 bases, with 13 bases left in between. The germline V gene has CDR1 SNHLY and CDR2 FYNNEI. The CDR3 has 16 residues.

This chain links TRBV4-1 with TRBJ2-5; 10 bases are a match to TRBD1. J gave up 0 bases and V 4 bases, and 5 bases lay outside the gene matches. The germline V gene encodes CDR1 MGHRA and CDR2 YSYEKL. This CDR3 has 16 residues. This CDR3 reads CASSRETGGNQETQYF. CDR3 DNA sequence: TGCGCCAGCAGCCGGGAGACAGGGGGCAACCAAGAGACCCAGTACTTC.

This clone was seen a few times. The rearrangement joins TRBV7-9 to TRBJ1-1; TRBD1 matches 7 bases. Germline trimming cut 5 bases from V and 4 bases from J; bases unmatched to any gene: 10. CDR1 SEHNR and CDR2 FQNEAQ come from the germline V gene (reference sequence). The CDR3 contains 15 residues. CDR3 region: CASSNRRQGFTEAFF. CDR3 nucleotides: TGTGCCAGCAGCAACCGCAGACAGGGTTTCACTGAAGCTTTCTTT. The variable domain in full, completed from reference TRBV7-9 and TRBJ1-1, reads DTGVSQNPRHKITKRGQNVTFRCDPISEHNRLYWYRQTLGQGPEFLTYFQNEAQLEKSRLLSDRFSAERPKGSFSTLEIQRTEQGDSAMYLCASSNRRQGFTEAFFGQGTRLTVV.

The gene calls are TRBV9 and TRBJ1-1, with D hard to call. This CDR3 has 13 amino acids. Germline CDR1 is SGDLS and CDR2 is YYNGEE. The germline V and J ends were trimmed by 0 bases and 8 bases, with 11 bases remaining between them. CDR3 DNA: TGTGCCAGCAGCGTAGGGGTCTGGGCAGAAGCTTTCTTT. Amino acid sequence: CASSVGVWAEAFF.

The CDR3 reads CARNDDKGRENSPLHF. The CDR3 DNA is TGTGCCAGGAACGATGACAAGGGGCGCGAAAATTCACCCCTCCACTTT. This chain joins TRBV27 and TRBJ1-6; D is possibly TRBD1 (5 bases). CDR1 and CDR2 (germline): MNHEY, SMNVEV (reference sequence). This CDR3 is built from 16 residues. V was pared by 9 bases and J by 7 bases, with 22 bases between.

The CDR3 region is CASSRTGYEQYV. In DNA form, the CDR3 reads TGTGCCAGCAGTCGGACAGGCTACGAGCAGTACGTC. The chain carries TRBV6-5 and TRBJ2-7; 7 nucleotides agree with TRBD1. V was pared by 5 bases and J by 3 bases, with 1 base of the junction left unmatched. CDR3 size: 12 residues. Germline V CDR1 and CDR2: MNHEY, SVGAGI.

The CDR3 is CASSLNPGASSGNTIYF. CDR3 DNA: TGTGCCAGCAGCTTAAATCCAGGGGCAAGCTCTGGAAACACCATATATTTT. The chain carries TRBV7-2 and TRBJ1-3; TRBD1 is a possible D gene (6 bases). The V end lost 2 bases, the J end lost 0 bases, and 14 bases lay between the germline ends. Per the germline V gene, CDR1 is SGHTA and CDR2 is FQGNSA. The length of the CDR3 is 17 residues. Combining the CDR3 with reference TRBV7-2 and TRBJ1-3 gives the whole variable domain GAGVSQSPSNKVTEKGKDVELRCDPISGHTALYWYRQSLGQGLEFLIYFQGNSAPDKSGLPSDRFSAERTGGSVSTLTIQRTQQEDSAVYLCASSLNPGASSGNTIYFGEGSWLTVV.